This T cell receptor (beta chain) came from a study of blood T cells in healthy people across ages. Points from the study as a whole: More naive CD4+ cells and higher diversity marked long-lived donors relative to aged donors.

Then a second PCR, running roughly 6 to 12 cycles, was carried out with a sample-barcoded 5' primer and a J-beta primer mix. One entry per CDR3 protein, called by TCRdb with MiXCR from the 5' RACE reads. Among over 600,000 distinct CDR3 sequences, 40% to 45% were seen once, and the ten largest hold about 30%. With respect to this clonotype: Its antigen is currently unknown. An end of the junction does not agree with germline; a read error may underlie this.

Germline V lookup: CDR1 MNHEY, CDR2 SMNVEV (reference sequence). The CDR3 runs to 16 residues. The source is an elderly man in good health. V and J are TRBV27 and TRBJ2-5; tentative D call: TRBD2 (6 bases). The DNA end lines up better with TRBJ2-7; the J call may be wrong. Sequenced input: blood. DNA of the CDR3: TGTACCAGCAGTTTATTTGCGGGACGGACCTCCTACGAGCAGTACTTC. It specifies CTSSLFAGRTSYEQYF.